What follows are 7 T cell receptor beta chains derived from one specimen sequenced in a study of cytomegalovirus exposure and HLA in healthy donors. Vbeta (60) and Jbeta (13) primers were used in the PCR. Repertoires were generated with immunoSEQ multiplex PCR, while TCRdb's copy carries only in-frame clones and drops some. In total, the table holds approximately 75,000 clones. Sequencing was performed on PBMCs. The receptors shown here come from a boy younger than 18 in good health and CMV-seronegative.

This chain connects TRBV5-4 to TRBJ1-1; D is undetermined. Between the trimmed V and J ends, which lost 4 bases and 0 bases, there was a span of 19 bases. Germline CDR1 and CDR2: SGHNT and YYREEE (reference sequence). The CDR3 is made up of 17 amino acids. CDR3 loop: CASSPLRGLTLNTEAFF. CDR3 nucleotides: TGTGCCAGCAGCCCCCTGCGCGGGCTTACCTTGAACACTGAAGCTTTCTTT.

This chain uses TRBV30 with TRBJ2-3; the D gene is possibly TRBD1 (5 bases). Trimming cost V 0 bases and J 5 bases, with 9 bases left between them. Germline CDR1 reads GTSNPN; CDR2 reads SVGIG (reference sequence). The CDR3 covers 13 residues. The CDR3: CAWSVGAGDTQYF. DNA for the CDR3: TGTGCCTGGAGTGTTGGGGCCGGAGATACGCAGTATTTT.

V usage is TRBV19 and J usage is TRBJ2-3; 10 nucleotides line up with TRBD2. Germline CDR1 reads LNHDA; CDR2 reads SQIVND (reference sequence). The CDR3 length is 17 residues. Germline trimming cut 1 base from V and 6 bases from J; bases unmatched to any gene: 10. The CDR3 reads CASSIAEASGSRDTQYF. CDR3 coding DNA: TGTGCCAGTAGTATAGCAGAGGCTAGCGGGAGCCGGGATACGCAGTATTTT.

The V call is TRBV11-2, the J call TRBJ2-7; 7 nucleotides agree with TRBD1. The CDR3 sequence is 16 residues long. Germline assignment: CDR1 SGHAT and CDR2 FQNNGV. Germline trimming cut 1 base from V and 0 bases from J; bases unmatched to any gene: 6. In nucleotides, the CDR3 is TGTGCCAGCAGCTTAGGAGGGACAGCGAGCTCCTACGAGCAGTACTTC. Residues: CASSLGGTASSYEQYF. The full variable domain, with the rest looked up from reference TRBV11-2 and TRBJ2-7, is EAGVAQSPRYKIIEKRQSVAFWCNPISGHATLYWYQQILGQGPKLLIQFQNNGVVDDSQLPKDRFSAERLKGVDSTLKIQPAKLEDSAVYLCASSLGGTASSYEQYFGPGTRLTVT.

J is TRBJ2-5 and V is TRBV5-1; 11 nucleotides match TRBD2. CDR3 length: 14 amino acids. V shed 4 bases and J 4 bases; nucleotides not matched to a gene: 3. CDR1 is SGHRS and CDR2 is YFSETQ in the germline V gene. CDR3 amino acids: CASSTGLAGETQYF. CDR3 coding DNA: TGCGCCAGCAGCACCGGACTAGCGGGAGAGACCCAGTACTTC.

V is TRBV18 and J is TRBJ2-5; D is possibly TRBD1 (5 bases). Trimming pared 4 bases from V and 3 bases from J, leaving 12 bases between. Germline V gene lookup returns CDR1 KGHSH and CDR2 LQKENI. The length of the CDR3 is 14 residues. CDR3 bases: TGTGCCAGCTCACAGGGGTCGGAAAAAGAGACCCAGTACTTC. Translation gives CASSQGSEKETQYF.

The CDR3 sequence: CASSHRLASSYNEQFF. As DNA, the CDR3 is TGTGCCAGCAGTCATAGACTAGCGTCCTCCTACAATGAGCAGTTCTTC. The V and J genes are TRBV6-4 and TRBJ2-1; TRBD2 aligns across 8 bases. Germline V gene lookup returns CDR1 MRHNA and CDR2 SNTAGT. The CDR3 has 16 residues. The V and J ends lost 5 bases and 0 bases, in that order; junction bases with no gene match: 6.